This T cell receptor (beta chain) came from a study of CD8 T cells in Susac syndrome. Reverse transcription of roughly 0.5 to 1 ug RNA was carried out with random hexamers. MiXCR was run by TCRdb on the immunoSEQ multiplex PCR reads, yielding one entry per CDR3 protein. The repertoire holds roughly 200,000 distinct CDR3 sequences, with approximately 96% as singletons. The multiple sclerosis controls consisted of treatment-naive patients with relapsing-remitting disease, either stable or active. The length of the CDR3 is 13 residues. Trimming removed 0 bases from V and 7 bases from J, with 8 bases in between. Germline CDR1 and CDR2: SGHDN and FVKESK.

The chain carries TRBV14 and TRBJ2-3; the D is unclear. The TCR sequence derives from a human donor with multiple sclerosis. The sequencing input was CD4+ T cells from PBMCs. CDR3 region: CASSQDRVNTQYF. The CDR3 DNA reads as TGTGCCAGCAGCCAAGATCGGGTTAATACGCAGTATTTT.